A single sample is the source of the 9 T cell receptor beta chains below, sequenced in a study of blood T cells in healthy people across ages. With a J-beta primer mix and a sample-barcoded 5' primer, a second PCR ran about 7 to 11 cycles. In TCRdb, the 5' RACE reads were re-called with MiXCR into one record per CDR3 protein. The sample holds fewer than 2,000,000 distinct CDR3 sequences, approximately 39% seen once. Input material: blood. Receptors were obtained from a human donor in good health.

Worth noting for this clonotype: At one end the junction does not follow the germline gene, possibly because of a read error. V gene TRBV6-2 or TRBV6-3 combines with J gene TRBJ1-5; D unclear. The CDR3 spans 15 residues. Per germline, CDR1 MNHEY and CDR2 SVGEGT. The CDR3 spells CASSFVGFSNQSQHF. In DNA, the CDR3 is TGTGCCAGCAGTTTCGTGGGATTTAGCAATCAGTCCCAGCATTTT.

The rearrangement uses TRBV5-1 and TRBJ2-5; D unresolved. The length of the CDR3 is 15 residues. Germline V CDR1 and CDR2: SGHRS, YFSETQ. The V and J ends lost 0 bases and 1 base respectively, with 10 bases between them. The CDR3 DNA follows: TGCGCCAGCAGCTTGGACCCCGGGCGCCAAGAGACCCAGTACTTC. Residues: CASSLDPGRQETQYF.

Regarding this clonotype: A much more abundant neighbour one base away suggests this may be a read error. V is TRBV29-1 and J is TRBJ1-2; 7 nucleotides match TRBD1. The CDR3 spans 13 residues. Looked up from germline, CDR1 is SQVTM and CDR2 is ANQGSEA. With V trimmed by 3 bases and J by 2 bases, 3 bases remained unmatched. The CDR3 loop is CSVEPRGNYGYTF. The CDR3 DNA reads TGCAGCGTTGAGCCCAGGGGGAACTATGGCTACACCTTC. Full variable domain (remainder filled in from reference TRBV29-1 and TRBJ1-2): SAVISQKPSRDICQRGTSLTIQCQVDSQVTMMFWYRQQPGQSLTLIATANQGSEATYESGFVIDKFPISRPNLTFSTLTVSNMSPEDSSIYLCSVEPRGNYGYTFGSGTRLTVV.

This clonotype was counted only a few times. V is TRBV9 and J is TRBJ1-4, with TRBD1 matching 8 bases. The V segment lost 7 bases and the J segment 10 bases; nucleotides outside the gene matches: 9. This CDR3 is built from 13 residues. Per germline, CDR1 SGDLS and CDR2 YYNGEE. The CDR3 reads CASAGQGEGKLFF. CDR3 sequence (DNA): TGTGCCAGCGCCGGACAGGGTGAGGGAAAACTGTTTTTT.

In regard to this clonotype: Germline and junction disagree at one end, which may indicate a read error. The gene calls are TRBV11-2 and TRBJ1-1; D gene uncertain. The CDR3 runs 13 residues. Germline lookup yields CDR1 SGHAT and CDR2 FQNNGV. The CDR3: CASSPIYGTEAFF. CDR3 sequence (DNA): TGTGCCAGCAGCCCTATTTATGGCACTGAAGCCTTCTTT.

On this clonotype itself: The germline gene is not matched at one end of the junction; a read error may be the cause. The V gene is TRBV12-3 or TRBV12-4, the J gene TRBJ2-1; D remains ambiguous. The CDR3 loop spans 14 amino acids. In DNA, the CDR3 is TGTGCCAGCAGTTTAAATTCACGGATAGATGAGCAGTGCTTC. It specifies CASSLNSRIDEQCF.

The sample holds a few counts of this clonotype. This chain uses TRBV7-2 with TRBJ2-5, with 11 bases identical to TRBD2. The CDR3 totals 17 residues. J gave up 4 bases and V 1 base, and 8 bases lay outside the gene matches. Per the germline V gene, CDR1 is SGHTA and CDR2 is FQGNSA. CDR3 sequence reads: CASSLVAGGLGGETQYF. CDR3 nucleotide sequence: TGTGCCAGCAGCTTAGTAGCGGGGGGGCTGGGAGGAGAGACCCAGTACTTC.

Note on this clonotype: The junction differs from germline at one of its ends, possibly a read error. V usage is TRBV6-5 and J usage is TRBJ1-2, with no clear D. The germline V gene encodes CDR1 MNHEY and CDR2 SVGAGI. The CDR3 is 15 amino acids. The CDR3 sequence: CTSSCDTAPEYGYTF. CDR3 DNA sequence: TGTACCAGCAGTTGTGACACCGCTCCCGAGTATGGCTACACCTTC.

This clonotype was found a few times. The V and J genes are TRBV6-2 or TRBV6-3 and TRBJ2-4, with 7 bases that match TRBD1. Trimming removed 11 bases from V and 7 bases from J; junction bases left unmatched: 8. CDR3 size: 12 residues. From germline, CDR1 is MNHEY and CDR2 SVGEGT. The CDR3 protein is CAVRQGENIQYF. The CDR3 DNA sequence: TGTGCCGTCCGACAGGGAGAGAACATTCAGTACTTC.